Detailed here is one T cell receptor (beta chain). Its antigen remains unidentified. This entry comes from a study of OX40 agonist ivuxolimab in advanced cancers. Whole-study results and caveats: Relatively little clonal expansion, among the lowest observed, appeared in partial responders at 0.1-3.0 mg/kg. On average, CD8+ T cells had more expanded clones than CD4+.

Sequenced by immunoSEQ multiplex PCR; TCRdb stores in-frame clones only, minus some. Among about 76,000 clones listed, 85% to 90% were seen once. The ends were cut back, 3 bases at V and 7 bases at J, with 4 bases in the middle. The length of the CDR3 is 11 residues. Germline CDR1 GTSNPN, CDR2 SVGIG (reference sequence). This TCR derives from an adult with an advanced solid tumor such as melanoma, head and neck, liver or kidney cancer. This specimen consisted of CD4+ or CD8+ T cells sorted from blood, obtained in a trial of the OX40 agonist ivuxolimab. The gene calls are TRBV30 and TRBJ1-6; D unresolved. DNA of the CDR3: TGTGCCTGGAGAGGGAATTCACCCCTCCACTTT. This codes for CAWRGNSPLHF. Full variable domain (missing parts from reference TRBV30 and TRBJ1-6): SQTIHQWPATLVQPVGSPLSLECTVEGTSNPNLYWYRQAAGRGLQLLFYSVGIGQISSEVPQNLSASRPQDRQFILSSKKLLLSDSGFYLCAWRGNSPLHFGNGTRLTVT.